A single sample is the source of the 28 T cell receptor beta chains below, sequenced in a study of blood T cell repertoires in COVID-19. Only in-frame clones appear in the TCRdb table, and some are missing; sequencing was by immunoSEQ multiplex PCR. The sample holds about 120,000 clones, 71% seen once. Sequencing used peripheral blood. The receptors come from a human donor with acute or convalescent COVID-19. The donor label of this sample is uncertain.

This chain joins TRBV5-1 and TRBJ1-2; 11 nucleotides line up with TRBD1. The CDR3 is made up of 15 amino acids. CDR1 is SGHRS and CDR2 is YFSETQ in the germline V gene. Trimming took 4 bases from V and 4 from J; bases not matched to a gene: 6. CDR3 coding DNA: TGCGCCAGCAGCACCGGACAGGGGGCCCTCTATGGCTACACCTTC. Its protein product is CASSTGQGALYGYTF.

This sequence joins TRBV11-2 and TRBJ1-1; 7 positions match TRBD1. Germline V CDR1 and CDR2: SGHAT, FQNNGV. V trimming: 3 bases; J trimming: 3 bases; junction bases outside the gene matches: 1. The CDR3 is made up of 13 amino acids. In DNA, the CDR3 is TGTGCCAGCAGCTTGACAGGGTACACTGAAGCTTTCTTT. As protein: CASSLTGYTEAFF.

Turning to this clone: At the DNA level, this CDR3 is encoded by other sequences in the same sample as well. The chain has TRBV24-1 and TRBJ1-5; 8 positions match TRBD1. This CDR3 comprises 15 residues. Germline V gene lookup returns CDR1 KGHDR and CDR2 SFDVKD. J gave up 4 bases and V 3 bases, and 4 bases lay outside the gene matches. CDR3 loop: CATSDGQGLNQPQHF. The CDR3 nucleotides are TGTGCCACCAGTGATGGACAGGGATTGAATCAGCCCCAGCATTTT.

The chain links TRBV2 to TRBJ2-3; 9 nucleotides align to TRBD2. The CDR3 loop spans 14 amino acids. J lost 4 bases, V lost 4 bases, and 3 bases had no gene match. Germline lookup yields CDR1 SNHLY and CDR2 FYNNEI. The CDR3, as DNA: TGTGCCAGCAGTGTTAGCGGGGGATCAGATACGCAGTATTTT. It is translated as CASSVSGGSDTQYF.

The CDR3 is CASRTGTSNSPLHF. The CDR3 nucleotides read TGTGCCAGCAGGACCGGGACAAGTAATTCACCCCTCCACTTT. The genes are TRBV2 and TRBJ1-6, with a possible D match to TRBD1 (6 bases). Deletions cut 6 bases from V and 6 bases from J, with 12 bases between. Germline V gene data show CDR1 as SNHLY and CDR2 as FYNNEI. The CDR3 has 14 amino acids.

The chain is built from TRBV24-1 and TRBJ1-2, with 9 bases aligning to TRBD1. The CDR3 consists of 20 residues. Per the germline V gene, CDR1 is KGHDR and CDR2 is SFDVKD. V was clipped by 2 bases and J by 7 bases; unmatched bases: 22. CDR3 protein: CATSDSARSGTGSLWGGYTF. The CDR3 DNA reads as TGTGCCACCAGTGATTCCGCCCGGAGCGGGACAGGGAGCTTATGGGGTGGCTACACCTTC.

The chain employs TRBV29-1 and TRBJ2-1, with TRBD1 matching 9 bases. Looked up from germline, CDR1 is SQVTM and CDR2 is ANQGSEA. CDR3 length: 12 amino acids. V was clipped by 7 bases and J by 8 bases; unmatched bases: 6. CDR3 in amino acids: CSGDRDGDEQFF. CDR3 DNA: TGCAGCGGGGACAGGGATGGGGATGAGCAGTTCTTC.

The chain recombines TRBV6-1 with TRBJ1-3, with a tentative D call TRBD1 (6 bases). V was pared by 4 bases and J by 1 base, with 17 bases between. The CDR3 loop spans 17 amino acids. Germline V gives CDR1 MNHNS, CDR2 SASEGT. CDR3 nucleotides: TGTGCCAGCAGTGGTCTGGGGGCTATTTCTTCTGGAAACACCATATATTTT. Protein sequence: CASSGLGAISSGNTIYF.

This sequence joins TRBV7-9 and TRBJ2-7, with D unclear. Trimming pared 1 base from V and 4 bases from J, leaving 5 bases between. CDR1 and CDR2 from the germline V gene are SEHNR and FQNEAQ (reference sequence). This CDR3 contains 12 residues. The CDR3 here is CASSLVPYEQYF. CDR3 coding DNA: TGTGCCAGCAGCTTAGTTCCTTACGAGCAGTACTTC.

This clone was picked up a small number of times. The CDR3 spells CASITDRIDQPQHF. The CDR3 nucleotides are TGTGCCAGCATTACGGACAGGATCGATCAGCCCCAGCATTTT. The J gene is TRBJ1-5, the V gene TRBV28; 7 bases agree with TRBD1. Germline trimming cut 7 bases from V and 5 bases from J; bases unmatched to any gene: 8. The CDR3 is 14 amino acids. The germline CDR1 and CDR2 sequences are MDHEN and SYDVKM.

The rearrangement links TRBV5-3 to TRBJ1-5; D unresolved. TRBV5-3 is reported as an ORF; its role is uncertain. V gave up 4 bases and J gave up 6 bases, with 11 bases separating them. This CDR3 comprises 13 residues. The DNA of the CDR3 is TGTGCCAGAAGCCCCTTCGGGAGTCAGCCCCAGCATTTT. It is translated as CARSPFGSQPQHF.

The V and J genes are TRBV11-3 and TRBJ1-1; the D is unclear. Germline lookup yields CDR1 SGHNT and CDR2 YENEEA. Trimming left V 1 base short and J 1 base short, with 4 bases between. This CDR3 comprises 13 residues. CDR3 amino acids: CASSLVQNTEAFF. The CDR3 DNA reads TGTGCCAGCAGCTTAGTCCAGAACACTGAAGCTTTCTTT.

The table lists this clone with a few counts. This rearrangement joins TRBV3-1 (or the pseudogene TRBV3-2) to TRBJ1-5; D perhaps matches TRBD1 (5 bases). Germline lookup yields CDR1 LGHDT and CDR2 YNNKEL (reference sequence). This CDR3 spans 16 amino acids. V was shortened by 0 bases and J by 1 base, with 10 bases between the two germline ends. The CDR3 reads CASSQDPGGSNQPQHF. The CDR3 DNA follows: TGTGCCAGCAGCCAAGATCCCGGGGGAAGCAATCAGCCCCAGCATTTT.

J is TRBJ1-2 and V is TRBV7-9, with 7 positions matching TRBD1. The J segment lost 2 bases and the V segment lost 2 bases, leaving 11 bases of the junction unmatched. The CDR3 covers 17 residues. Germline CDR1 and CDR2: SEHNR and FQNEAQ (reference sequence). For the CDR3, the DNA is TGTGCCAGCAGCTTACTGCGCAGGGGGTTAGGCAACTATGGCTACACCTTC. It codes for CASSLLRRGLGNYGYTF. Based on the CDR3 plus reference TRBV7-9 and TRBJ1-2, the full variable domain is DTGVSQNPRHKITKRGQNVTFRCDPISEHNRLYWYRQTLGQGPEFLTYFQNEAQLEKSRLLSDRFSAERPKGSFSTLEIQRTEQGDSAMYLCASSLLRRGLGNYGYTFGSGTRLTVV.

This clone appeared a few times. Additional DNA sequences in this sample encode the identical CDR3. The chain joins TRBV7-9 to TRBJ1-1, with unresolved D. From germline, CDR1 is SEHNR and CDR2 FQNEAQ (reference sequence). The CDR3 runs 13 residues. V was shortened by 1 base and J by 1 base, with 4 bases between the two germline ends. CDR3 loop: CASSLGQNTEAFF. In DNA, the CDR3 is TGTGCCAGCAGCTTAGGACAGAACACTGAAGCTTTCTTT.

The table lists this clone with a count of one. DNA for the CDR3: TGTGCCAGCAGCTCTGTTTCGGGGGGGTATGGAGATACGCAGTATTTT. Its protein is CASSSVSGGYGDTQYF. The J gene is TRBJ2-3, the V gene TRBV7-8; 8 bases agree with TRBD2. This CDR3 contains 16 residues. Losses at the gene ends were 4 bases for V and 5 bases for J; bases not matched to a gene: 11. Germline loops: CDR1 SGHVS, CDR2 FQNEAQ.

The CDR3 sequence is CASSLAPGHHQYF. The CDR3 DNA is TGTGCCAGCAGCTTAGCGCCGGGACACCATCAGTATTTT. The genes are TRBV7-6 and TRBJ2-3; tentative D call: TRBD1 (6 bases). V lost 0 bases and J lost 12, with 13 bases in between. The CDR3 is made up of 13 amino acids. Germline V gene data show CDR1 as SGHVS and CDR2 as FNYEAQ. Looking up the rest from reference TRBV7-6 and TRBJ2-3 gives the full variable domain: GAGVSQSPRYKVTKRGQDVALRCDPISGHVSLYWYRQALGQGPEFLTYFNYEAQQDKSGLPNDRFSAERPEGSISTLTIQRTEQRDSAMYRCASSLAPGHHQYFGPGTRLTVL.

The genes are TRBV30 and TRBJ2-5, with a possible D match to TRBD1 (6 bases). Trimming shortened V by 3 bases and J by 0 bases, and 11 bases separated the two germline ends. Germline V lookup: CDR1 GTSNPN, CDR2 SVGIG (reference sequence). The CDR3 extends over 14 amino acids. The CDR3 here is CAWRGAPDQETQYF. The CDR3 DNA reads as TGTGCCTGGAGGGGGGCCCCTGACCAAGAGACCCAGTACTTC.

The V gene is TRBV10-3, the J gene TRBJ2-1; D is possibly TRBD2 (5 bases). Trimming took off 6 bases at V and 2 bases at J, with 8 bases between the two ends. The germline V gene encodes CDR1 ENHRY and CDR2 SYGVKD. The CDR3 totals 13 residues. In DNA form, the CDR3 reads TGTGCCATCAGCAGGCGGGCCTACAATGAGCAGTTCTTC. Translated, it gives CAISRRAYNEQFF.

The rearrangement links TRBV7-2 to TRBJ2-1, with 8 bases identical to TRBD2. The CDR3 totals 15 residues. J was trimmed by 8 bases and V by 4 bases; bases with no gene match: 10. CDR1 SGHTA and CDR2 FQGNSA come from the germline V gene. For the CDR3, the DNA is TGTGCCAGCAGCTCTACGGGGGGGCAGTTATATGAGCAGTTCTTC. Amino acid sequence: CASSSTGGQLYEQFF.

This chain joins TRBV4-1 and TRBJ2-5, with TRBD2 matching 9 bases. Germline lookup yields CDR1 MGHRA and CDR2 YSYEKL. The V segment lost 0 bases and the J segment 7 bases; nucleotides outside the gene matches: 12. CDR3 length: 17 residues. The CDR3 protein is CASSQDWASGVRGTQYF. The CDR3 nucleotides are TGCGCCAGCAGCCAAGATTGGGCTAGCGGGGTGAGGGGGACCCAGTACTTC.

The chain is built from TRBV12-5 and TRBJ1-5, with no clear D. Trimming removed 7 bases at V and 2 bases at J, with 12 bases between. The CDR3 runs to 14 residues. The germline V gene has CDR1 LGHNT and CDR2 FRNRAP. The CDR3 loop is CASAKGGGNQPQHF. CDR3 bases: TGTGCTAGTGCCAAGGGCGGGGGCAATCAGCCCCAGCATTTT.

The chain recombines TRBV6-5 with TRBJ2-1; D possibly corresponds to TRBD1 (6 bases). Trimming left V 4 bases short and J 7 bases short, with 17 bases between. The CDR3 consists of 15 residues. Germline-derived CDR1 and CDR2 are MNHEY and SVGAGI. The CDR3 sequence: CASSSPGHRWNEQFF. CDR3 in DNA: TGTGCCAGCAGTTCTCCGGGACACCGGTGGAATGAGCAGTTCTTC.

This clone was recorded only once. The CDR3 spells CASRPGQLSRNEQFF. CDR3 bases: TGTGCCAGCAGACCGGGACAGTTATCCCGCAATGAGCAGTTCTTC. This sequence joins TRBV27 and TRBJ2-1; 7 bases are a match to TRBD1. The trim removed 6 bases at V and 6 bases at J, leaving 11 bases unmatched. The germline V gene encodes CDR1 MNHEY and CDR2 SMNVEV (reference sequence). The length of the CDR3 is 15 residues.

The chain links TRBV5-1 to TRBJ2-5; D not certain. Germline-derived CDR1 and CDR2 are SGHRS and YFSETQ. The CDR3 loop spans 16 amino acids. V lost 1 base, J lost 5 bases, and 18 bases lay in between. Here the CDR3 reads CASSLRMGSGVETQYF. DNA of the CDR3: TGCGCCAGCAGCTTGAGGATGGGTAGTGGAGTGGAGACCCAGTACTTC.

The rearrangement joins TRBV10-1 to TRBJ1-1; 8 nucleotides agree with TRBD1. From germline, CDR1 is WNHNN and CDR2 SYGVQD (reference sequence). There are 14 residues in the CDR3. The V and J ends lost 10 bases and 1 base, in that order; junction bases with no gene match: 8. The CDR3 DNA reads as TGCGCCACCTCCCCAGGGGGCAGGAACACTGAAGCTTTCTTT. Translation: CATSPGGRNTEAFF.

J is TRBJ1-5 and V is TRBV5-1, with D tentatively TRBD1 (6 bases). The CDR3 is 15 amino acids. Germline-derived CDR1 and CDR2 are SGHRS and YFSETQ. Trimming took 0 bases from V and 5 from J, leaving 12 bases between them. Here the CDR3 reads CASSLEEGGDQPQHF. The CDR3 nucleotides read TGCGCCAGCAGCTTGGAGGAGGGGGGGGATCAGCCCCAGCATTTT.

The chain is built from TRBV24-1 and TRBJ1-4; 8 bases align to TRBD1. The CDR3 loop spans 16 amino acids. Losses at the gene ends were 5 bases for V and 5 bases for J; bases not matched to a gene: 9. Germline loops: CDR1 KGHDR, CDR2 SFDVKD. CDR3 sequence: CATSGSGRGRNEKLFF. Written as DNA, the CDR3 is TGTGCCACCAGTGGTTCGGGCAGGGGGCGGAATGAAAAACTGTTTTTT.